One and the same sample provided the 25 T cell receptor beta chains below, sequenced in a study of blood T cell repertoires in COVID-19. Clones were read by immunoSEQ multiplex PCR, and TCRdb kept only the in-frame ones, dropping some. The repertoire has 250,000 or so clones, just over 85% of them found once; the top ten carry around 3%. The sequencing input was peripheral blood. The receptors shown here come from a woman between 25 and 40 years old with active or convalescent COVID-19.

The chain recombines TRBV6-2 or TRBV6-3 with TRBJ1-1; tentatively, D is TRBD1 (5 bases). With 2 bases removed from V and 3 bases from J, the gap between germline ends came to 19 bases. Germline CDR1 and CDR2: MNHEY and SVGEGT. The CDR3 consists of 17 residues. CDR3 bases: TGTGCCAGCAGTTACCCCGCCTATGGACCCAGGGACACTGAAGCTTTCTTT. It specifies CASSYPAYGPRDTEAFF.

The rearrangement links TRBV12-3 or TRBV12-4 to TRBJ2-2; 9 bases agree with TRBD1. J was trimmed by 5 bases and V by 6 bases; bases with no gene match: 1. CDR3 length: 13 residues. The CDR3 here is CASRTGGTGELFF. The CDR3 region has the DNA TGTGCCAGCAGGACAGGGGGTACCGGGGAGCTGTTTTTT.

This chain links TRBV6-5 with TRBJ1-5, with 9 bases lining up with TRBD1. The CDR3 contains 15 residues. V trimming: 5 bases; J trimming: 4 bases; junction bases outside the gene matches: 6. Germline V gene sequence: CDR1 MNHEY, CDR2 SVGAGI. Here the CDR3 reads CASSPTGGGNQPQHF. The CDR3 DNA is TGTGCCAGCAGTCCCACAGGGGGCGGGAATCAGCCCCAGCATTTT.

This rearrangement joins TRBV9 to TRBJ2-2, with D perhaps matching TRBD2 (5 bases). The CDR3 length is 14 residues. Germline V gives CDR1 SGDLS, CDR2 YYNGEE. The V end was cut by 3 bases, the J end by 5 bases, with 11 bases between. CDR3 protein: CASSARTGTGELFF. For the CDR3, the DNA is TGTGCCAGCAGCGCCCGCACGGGGACCGGGGAGCTGTTTTTT.

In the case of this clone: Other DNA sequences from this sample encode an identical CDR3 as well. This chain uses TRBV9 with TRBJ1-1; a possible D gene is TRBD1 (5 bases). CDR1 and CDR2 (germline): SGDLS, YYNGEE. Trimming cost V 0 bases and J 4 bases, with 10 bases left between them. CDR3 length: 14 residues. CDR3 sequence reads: CASSVGGEGTEAFF. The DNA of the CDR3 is TGTGCCAGCAGCGTAGGGGGGGAGGGCACTGAAGCTTTCTTT.

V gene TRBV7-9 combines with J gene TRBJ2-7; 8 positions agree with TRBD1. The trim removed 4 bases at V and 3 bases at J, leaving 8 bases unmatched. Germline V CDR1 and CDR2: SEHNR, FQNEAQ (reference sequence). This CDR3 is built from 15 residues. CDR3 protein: CASSSAGQGHYEQYF. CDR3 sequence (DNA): TGTGCCAGCAGCTCTGCCGGACAGGGCCACTACGAGCAGTACTTC.

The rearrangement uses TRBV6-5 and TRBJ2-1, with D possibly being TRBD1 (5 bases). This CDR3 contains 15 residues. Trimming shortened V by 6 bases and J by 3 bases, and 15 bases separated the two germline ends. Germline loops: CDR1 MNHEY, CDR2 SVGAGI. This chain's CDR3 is CASSNPRDSYNEQFF. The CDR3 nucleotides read TGTGCCAGCAGCAACCCCCGAGACAGCTACAATGAGCAGTTCTTC.

The CDR3 coding sequence is TGTGCCAGTAGTATAAGGGGTTACCGAAACACTGAAGCTTTCTTT. Protein: CASSIRGYRNTEAFF. The V and J genes are TRBV19 and TRBJ1-1; the D gene is possibly TRBD1 (5 bases). The CDR3 has 15 amino acids. The germline V gene has CDR1 LNHDA and CDR2 SQIVND (reference sequence). V was pared by 2 bases and J by 2 bases, with 12 bases between.

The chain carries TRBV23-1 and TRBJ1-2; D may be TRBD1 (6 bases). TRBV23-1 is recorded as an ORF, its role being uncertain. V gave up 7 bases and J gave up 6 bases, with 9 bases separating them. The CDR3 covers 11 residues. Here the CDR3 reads CASTGADGYTF. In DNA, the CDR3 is TGCGCCAGCACAGGGGCGGATGGCTACACCTTC.

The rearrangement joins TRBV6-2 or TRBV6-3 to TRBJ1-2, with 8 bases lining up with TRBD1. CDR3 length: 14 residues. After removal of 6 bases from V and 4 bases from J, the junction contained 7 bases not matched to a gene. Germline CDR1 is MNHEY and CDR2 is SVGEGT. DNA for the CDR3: TGTGCCAGCAGCCAGGGGGCGTTCCCCTATGGCTACACCTTC. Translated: CASSQGAFPYGYTF.

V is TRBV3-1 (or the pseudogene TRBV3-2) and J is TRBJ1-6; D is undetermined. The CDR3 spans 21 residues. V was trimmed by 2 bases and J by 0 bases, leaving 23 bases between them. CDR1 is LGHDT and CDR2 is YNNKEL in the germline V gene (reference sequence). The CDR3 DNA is TGTGCCAGCAGCCAATTCCTCCGGAGTAAGGGAGAGAGCTCCTATAATTCACCCCTCCACTTT. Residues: CASSQFLRSKGESSYNSPLHF.

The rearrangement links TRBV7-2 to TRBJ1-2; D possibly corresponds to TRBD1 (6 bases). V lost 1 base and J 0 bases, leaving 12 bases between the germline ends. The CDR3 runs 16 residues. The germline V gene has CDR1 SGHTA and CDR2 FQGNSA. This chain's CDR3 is CASSLGRGGANYGYTF. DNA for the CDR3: TGTGCCAGCAGCTTAGGGCGAGGGGGGGCTAACTATGGCTACACCTTC.

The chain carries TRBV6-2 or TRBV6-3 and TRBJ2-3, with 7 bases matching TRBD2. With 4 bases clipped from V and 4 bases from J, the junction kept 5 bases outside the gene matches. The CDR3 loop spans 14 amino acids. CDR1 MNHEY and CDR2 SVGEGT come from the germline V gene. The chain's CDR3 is CASSSPGRADTQYF. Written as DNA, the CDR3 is TGTGCCAGCAGTTCACCAGGGAGGGCAGATACGCAGTATTTT.

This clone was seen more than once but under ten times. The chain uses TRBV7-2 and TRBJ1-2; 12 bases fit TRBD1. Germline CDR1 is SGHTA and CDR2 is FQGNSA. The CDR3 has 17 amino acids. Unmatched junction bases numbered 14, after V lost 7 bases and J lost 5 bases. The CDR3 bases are TGTGCCAGCAACACTTGGCTCGGGACAGGGGGCGGATATGGCTACACCTTC. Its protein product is CASNTWLGTGGGYGYTF.

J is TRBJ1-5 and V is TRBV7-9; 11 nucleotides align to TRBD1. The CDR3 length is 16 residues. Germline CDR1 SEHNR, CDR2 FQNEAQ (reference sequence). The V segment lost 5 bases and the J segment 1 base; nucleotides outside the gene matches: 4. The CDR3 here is CASSPGTGGSNQPQHF. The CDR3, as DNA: TGTGCCAGCAGCCCCGGGACAGGGGGAAGCAATCAGCCCCAGCATTTT.

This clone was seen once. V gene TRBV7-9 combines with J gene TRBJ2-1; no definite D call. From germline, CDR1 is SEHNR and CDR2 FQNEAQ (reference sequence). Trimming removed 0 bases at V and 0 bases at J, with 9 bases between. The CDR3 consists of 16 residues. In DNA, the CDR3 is TGTGCCAGCAGCTTAGCGTTAGCTAGCTCCTACAATGAGCAGTTCTTC. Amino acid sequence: CASSLALASSYNEQFF. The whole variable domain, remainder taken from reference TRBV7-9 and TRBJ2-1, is DTGVSQNPRHKITKRGQNVTFRCDPISEHNRLYWYRQTLGQGPEFLTYFQNEAQLEKSRLLSDRFSAERPKGSFSTLEIQRTEQGDSAMYLCASSLALASSYNEQFFGPGTRLTVL.

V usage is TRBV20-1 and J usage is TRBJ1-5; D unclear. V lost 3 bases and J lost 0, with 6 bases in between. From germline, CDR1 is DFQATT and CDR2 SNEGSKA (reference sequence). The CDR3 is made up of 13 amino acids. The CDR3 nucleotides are TGCAGTGCTAGTCAGGATAGCAATCAGCCCCAGCATTTT. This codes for CSASQDSNQPQHF.

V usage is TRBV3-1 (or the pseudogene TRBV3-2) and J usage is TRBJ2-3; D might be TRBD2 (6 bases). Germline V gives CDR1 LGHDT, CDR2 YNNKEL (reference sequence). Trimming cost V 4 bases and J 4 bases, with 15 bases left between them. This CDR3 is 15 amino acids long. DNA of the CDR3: TGTGCCAGCAGCCCATCGACTAGATTCCCAGATACGCAGTATTTT. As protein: CASSPSTRFPDTQYF.

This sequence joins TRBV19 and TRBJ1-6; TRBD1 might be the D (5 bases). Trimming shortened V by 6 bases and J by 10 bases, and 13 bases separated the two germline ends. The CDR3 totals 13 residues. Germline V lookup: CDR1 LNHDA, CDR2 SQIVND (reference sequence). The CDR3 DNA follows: TGTGCCAGTAGGTTGGCCCAGGGATCACCCCTCCACTTT. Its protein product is CASRLAQGSPLHF.

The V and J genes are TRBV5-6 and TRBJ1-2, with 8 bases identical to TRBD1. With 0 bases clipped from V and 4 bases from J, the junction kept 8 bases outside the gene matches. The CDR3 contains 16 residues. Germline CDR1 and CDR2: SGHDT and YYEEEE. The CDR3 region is CASSLVGGQAPYGYTF. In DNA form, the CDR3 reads TGTGCCAGCAGCTTGGTAGGGGGACAGGCCCCCTATGGCTACACCTTC.

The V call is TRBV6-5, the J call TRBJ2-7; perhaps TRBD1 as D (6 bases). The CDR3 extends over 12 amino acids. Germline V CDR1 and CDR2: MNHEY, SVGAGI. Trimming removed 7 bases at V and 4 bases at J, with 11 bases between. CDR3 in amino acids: CASNQQGYEQYF. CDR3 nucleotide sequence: TGTGCCAGCAACCAACAGGGTTACGAGCAGTACTTC.

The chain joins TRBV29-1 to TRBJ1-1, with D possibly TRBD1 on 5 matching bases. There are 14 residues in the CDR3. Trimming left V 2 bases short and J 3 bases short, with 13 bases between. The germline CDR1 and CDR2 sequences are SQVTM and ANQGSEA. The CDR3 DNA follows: TGCAGCGTTGAAAATCAGGGACTTGACACTGAAGCTTTCTTT. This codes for CSVENQGLDTEAFF.

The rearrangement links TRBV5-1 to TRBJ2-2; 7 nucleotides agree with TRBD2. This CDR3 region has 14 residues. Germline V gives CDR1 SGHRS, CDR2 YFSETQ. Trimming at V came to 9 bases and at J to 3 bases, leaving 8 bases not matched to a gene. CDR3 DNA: TGCGCCACATCCTGGGGGGGTGACACCGGGGAGCTGTTTTTT. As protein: CATSWGGDTGELFF. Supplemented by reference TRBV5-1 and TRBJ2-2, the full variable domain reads KAGVTQTPRYLIKTRGQQVTLSCSPISGHRSVSWYQQTPGQGLQFLFEYFSETQRNKGNFPGRFSGRQFSNSRSEMNVSTLELGDSALYLCATSWGGDTGELFFGEGSRLTVL.

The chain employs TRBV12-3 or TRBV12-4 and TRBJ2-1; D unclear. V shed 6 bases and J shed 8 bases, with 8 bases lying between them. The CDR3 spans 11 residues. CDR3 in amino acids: CASRRSHEQFF. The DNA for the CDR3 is TGTGCCAGCAGGCGGAGCCATGAGCAGTTCTTC.

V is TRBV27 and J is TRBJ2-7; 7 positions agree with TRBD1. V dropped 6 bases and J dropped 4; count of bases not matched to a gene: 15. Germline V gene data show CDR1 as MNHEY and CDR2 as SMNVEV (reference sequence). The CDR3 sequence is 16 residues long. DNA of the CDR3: TGTGCCAGCAGCCGCCGACCCCTCGGGACAGTATACGAGCAGTACTTC. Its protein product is CASSRRPLGTVYEQYF.